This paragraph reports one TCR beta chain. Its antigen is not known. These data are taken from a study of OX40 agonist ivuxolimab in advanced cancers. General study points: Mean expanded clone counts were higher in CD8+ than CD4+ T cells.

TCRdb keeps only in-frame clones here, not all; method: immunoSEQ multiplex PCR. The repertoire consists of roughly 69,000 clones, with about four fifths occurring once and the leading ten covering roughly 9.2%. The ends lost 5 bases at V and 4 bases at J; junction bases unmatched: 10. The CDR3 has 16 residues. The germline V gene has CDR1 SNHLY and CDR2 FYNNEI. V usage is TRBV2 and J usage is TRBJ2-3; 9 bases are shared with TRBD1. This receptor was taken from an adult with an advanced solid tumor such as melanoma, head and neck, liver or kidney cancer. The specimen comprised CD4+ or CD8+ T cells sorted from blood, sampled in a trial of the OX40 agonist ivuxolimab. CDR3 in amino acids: CASSSGTGWGPDTQYF. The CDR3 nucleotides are TGTGCCAGCAGTAGCGGGACAGGGTGGGGGCCAGATACGCAGTATTTT. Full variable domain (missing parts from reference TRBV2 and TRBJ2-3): EPEVTQTPSHQVTQMGQEVILRCVPISNHLYFYWYRQILGQKVEFLVSFYNNEISEKSEIFDDQFSVERPDGSNFTLKIRSTKLEDSAMYFCASSSGTGWGPDTQYFGPGTRLTVL.